These T cell receptor beta chains were read from a single sample in a study of cytomegalovirus exposure and HLA in healthy donors. TCRdb keeps only in-frame clones here, not all; method: immunoSEQ multiplex PCR. This table holds tens of thousands of clones, over 75% found once. Sequencing was done on a sample of PBMCs. These receptors were obtained from a male donor in good health and CMV-seropositive. Both conserved end residues are part of each CDR3. D genes are given only for firm matches. A row's size may be missing; if present it is once, few, many or a size class.

j_call,clone_size,v_call,d_call,cdr3_nt,cdr3_aa
TRBJ1-2,.,TRBV27,.,TGTGCCAGCAGCCTTGACAGGATATATGGCTACACCTTC,CASSLDRIYGYTF
TRBJ1-2,.,TRBV7-2,.,TGTGCCAGCAGCTTGGTCCAGGGGTTTGGCTATGGCTACACCTTC,CASSLVQGFGYGYTF
TRBJ1-2,.,TRBV9,.,TGTGCCAGCAGCGTAGAGTCAGGGGCGGCCTATGGCTACACCTTC,CASSVESGAAYGYTF
TRBJ1-2,.,TRBV7-9,TRBD1,TGTGCCAGCAGCTTAAGGGGACAGGGGAGTAACTATGGCTACACCTTC,CASSLRGQGSNYGYTF
TRBJ2-7,.,TRBV7-2,.,TGTGCCAGCAGCTTACTGAGTGCCTACGAGCAGTACTTC,CASSLLSAYEQYF
TRBJ1-5,.,TRBV28,TRBD1,TGTGCCAGCAGAGCCGCAGGGGGCGATCAGCCCCAGCATTTT,CASRAAGGDQPQHF
TRBJ1-4,.,TRBV6-5,TRBD1,TGTGCCAGCAGTTGGGACAGCCTAACTAATGAAAAACTGTTTTTT,CASSWDSLTNEKLFF
TRBJ2-3,.,TRBV5-1,TRBD2,TGCGCCAGCAGCTTGGCGGGGGGGGGCGACACAGATACGCAGTATTTT,CASSLAGGGDTDTQYF
TRBJ2-1,.,TRBV5-4,TRBD1,TGTGCCAGCAGCTTGGACGGGACAGGGAGGCATGAGCAGTTCTTC,CASSLDGTGRHEQFF
TRBJ1-5,.,TRBV11-2,TRBD1,TGTGCCAGCAGCTTATTTGACAGGGATCAGCCCCAGCATTTT,CASSLFDRDQPQHF
TRBJ1-6,.,TRBV7-3,TRBD1,TGTGCCAGCAGCGCACAGGGGAATAATTCACCCCTCCACTTT,CASSAQGNNSPLHF
TRBJ1-2,.,TRBV6-5,.,TGTGCCAGCAGTTACTCGGGCAGTGCTAACTATGGCTACACCTTC,CASSYSGSANYGYTF
TRBJ2-3,.,TRBV10-3,.,TGTGCCATCAGCGAGGATCCTGTTGAGGATACGCAGTATTTT,CAISEDPVEDTQYF
TRBJ1-5,.,TRBV6-6,TRBD1,TGTGCCAGCAGTTACTATGACAGGGACAAACAGCCCCAGCATTTT,CASSYYDRDKQPQHF
TRBJ1-4,.,TRBV5-5,.,TGTGCCAGCAGCGCCGAGGATGGGCGGGGTGAAAAACTGTTTTTT,CASSAEDGRGEKLFF
TRBJ2-2,.,TRBV28,.,TGTGCCAGCAGTCCCAGCGACAGAACGAACGACGGGGAGCTGTTTTTT,CASSPSDRTNDGELFF
TRBJ1-1,.,TRBV27,TRBD1,TGTGCCAGCAGTTCCCCGGGACAGCAAGCTTTCTTT,CASSSPGQQAFF
TRBJ2-2,.,TRBV18,.,TGTGCCAGCTCACCGGGGCGAGCGAACACCGGGGAGCTGTTTTTT,CASSPGRANTGELFF
TRBJ2-1,few,TRBV5-6,TRBD2,TGTGCCAGCAGCTTGGCCTTAGCGGGGTACAATGAGCAGTTCTTC,CASSLALAGYNEQFF
TRBJ2-7,.,TRBV7-9,.,TGTGCCAGCAGCCGCCTAGCAGCGGGCAGGAGCTCCTACGAGCAGTACTTC,CASSRLAAGRSSYEQYF
TRBJ1-1,.,TRBV2,.,TGTGCCAGCCCTGGGAACAGGGTGGGAACTGAAGCTTTCTTT,CASPGNRVGTEAFF
TRBJ2-7,.,TRBV7-2,.,TGTGCCAGCAGCTTAAGGTACTACTCCCACGAGCAGTACTTC,CASSLRYYSHEQYF
TRBJ1-1,.,TRBV27,.,TGTGCCAGCAGTTATAGCGTTAACACTGAAGCTTTCTTT,CASSYSVNTEAFF
TRBJ2-3,once,TRBV6-5,.,TGTGCCAGCAGTTACGCTAGTTTGACAGATACGCAGTATTTT,CASSYASLTDTQYF
TRBJ2-2,once,TRBV7-7,TRBD1,TGTGCCAGCAGCGAAAGACAGGGGGCTATCGGCGGGGAGCTGTTTTTT,CASSERQGAIGGELFF
TRBJ2-7,.,TRBV5-1,.,TGCGCCAGCAGCTACGGAGGGGTCACCTACGAGCAGTACTTC,CASSYGGVTYEQYF
TRBJ1-2,.,TRBV28,.,TGTGCCAGCAAACAGGGTACGGTCTATGGCTACACCTTC,CASKQGTVYGYTF
TRBJ2-7,.,TRBV27,TRBD1,TGTGCCAGCAGCTGGGACAGGTACTCCTACGAGCAGTACTTC,CASSWDRYSYEQYF
TRBJ2-2,.,TRBV7-3,TRBD2,TGTGCCAGTGGGCTAGCGGGGGGGTCGAACACCGGGGAGCTGTTTTTT,CASGLAGGSNTGELFF
TRBJ2-3,once,TRBV5-1,.,TGCGCCAGCAGCTCCTATAGGGGTGATACGCAGTATTTT,CASSSYRGDTQYF
TRBJ1-6,.,TRBV7-8,TRBD1,TGTGCCAGCAGCTTCTCTGGACAGGGAAGCACCTATAATTCACCCCTCCACTTT,CASSFSGQGSTYNSPLHF
TRBJ2-5,.,TRBV5-1,TRBD2,TGCGCCAGCAGCTGGACTAGCGGGACTCAAGAGACCCAGTACTTC,CASSWTSGTQETQYF